The sequence of this T cell receptor beta chain was determined in a study of cytomegalovirus exposure and HLA in healthy donors. Study overall: A preliminary data release comprised tens of millions of unique TCRs obtained from HLA-typed donors. Study results and caveats: The authors later found HLA-associated TCR beta chains more clonally expanded than equally common others.

The study ran its PCR with 60 Vbeta and 13 Jbeta primers. Libraries were prepared by immunoSEQ multiplex PCR; TCRdb keeps only in-frame clonotypes and omits some of them. The sample yields under 100,000 clones, 70% to 85% seen once. Trimming took 5 bases from V and 4 from J, leaving 9 bases between them. CDR1 MNHEY and CDR2 SVGAGI come from the germline V gene. There are 13 residues in the CDR3. Concerning this clone itself: The antigen is not known.

The J gene is TRBJ2-1, the V gene TRBV6-5, with D possibly matching TRBD2 (6 bases). The clonotype originates from a human donor in good health. Sequenced material: PBMCs. The CDR3 spells CASSAGRYNEQFF. Written as DNA, the CDR3 is TGTGCCAGCAGTGCAGGGAGGTACAATGAGCAGTTCTTC.